The T cell receptor beta chain under discussion was sequenced for a study of post-analysis software for immune sequencing data (dated by TCRdb to the mid-2010s). Study-level background: Relapsing-remitting, secondary progressive and progressive-relapsing multiple sclerosis were recorded as disease courses, and subtype annotation was lacking for some patients. The patient repertoires were compared against around 11 previously published healthy control repertoires obtained from donors aged 6 to 25 years. A subset of samples was prepared in parallel using single-end sample barcoding, then pooled and co-amplified after Illumina adapter ligation. Findings and caveats that apply to the study as a whole: Patients showed significantly higher frequencies than controls for 4 or 5 TRBV segments, among them TRBV5-6, TRBV5-1 and TRBV20-1. The control group was slightly older than the multiple sclerosis patient group. Direct clustering with F measure revealed strong co-clustering of samples prepared in the same batch, which led to a batch-effect correction. Multiple sclerosis patients had significantly lower normalized Chao1 diversity than controls, a result that suggests substantial peripheral T-cell clonal expansion.

Comment on this clonotype: Which antigen it targets is not known. No per-base quality is available; no much larger clone lies one base away.

TCR beta repertoires were profiled from peripheral blood of some 13 young patients with multiple sclerosis to demonstrate the VDJtools post-analysis software. Multiple sclerosis patients were children and adolescents aged roughly 6 to 17 years. Library preparation was by PCR. The sequencer listed for this sample is Illumina HiSeq 2500. Unique molecular identifiers were incorporated into TCR beta cDNA libraries to reduce PCR and sequencing biases. Approximately 500,000 cDNA molecules were obtained for every 1 to 10 million input T cells, so each molecule roughly corresponded to one T cell. The patient libraries were prepared and sequenced using the same protocol as the earlier healthy control dataset. Samples belonging to the same batch were prepared together, multiplexed and sequenced on a shared HiSeq lane. The source study handled its data this way. MIGEC was used to process the raw barcoded reads, and molecular identifier groups with only a single read were discarded before consensus assembly and CDR3 extraction. VDJtools was used for post-analysis of the clonotype tables, and diversity was normalized by down-sampling every dataset to the size of the smallest sample. In repertoire overlap clustering, CDR3 amino acid sequences, but not nucleotide sequences, were matched to correct batch-related cross-sample contamination. The raw public data were reprocessed by TCRdb itself: fastp quality trimming at Q25, MiXCR clonotype calling, in-frame beta chains only. When rows share a CDR3 protein, they turn into one entry using the most common DNA and genes. TCRdb's processing, not the study's, gives the V and J calls here. The sample yields about 540,000 distinct CDR3 sequences; roughly 34% were counted once. The biggest ten clones account for roughly 6% of the sample.

Trimming removed 4 bases from V and 5 bases from J, leaving 8 bases between the germline ends. The CDR1 and CDR2 encoded by the germline V gene are SGHRS and YFSETQ. Including the terminal cysteine and phenylalanine, the CDR3 comprises 12 residues. Of the read, only the CDR3 DNA is kept; its 36 bases are in frame from base 1. Sequencing was carried out using blood. The origin of this receptor is a girl younger than 18 with multiple sclerosis. Here the chain combines TRBV5-1 and TRBJ2-3; the D gene lacks a confident call. The nucleotides are TGCGCCAGCAGCCAGTATGGAGATACGCAGTATTTT. It is translated as CASSQYGDTQYF.